These T cell receptor beta chains were read from a single sample in a study of PD-1 blockade in classical Hodgkin lymphoma. Method: immunoSEQ multiplex PCR; TCRdb's copy keeps in-frame clones and lacks some. The table lists about 22,000 clones, less than 80% of them singletons. The input for sequencing was peripheral blood mononuclear cells (PBMCs), taken at baseline. The receptor set was obtained from a human donor with classical Hodgkin lymphoma. The CDR3 runs from the conserved cysteine through the conserved F or W. The D gene is left open where the match is weak. Clone sizes are given selectively: once, few, many, or a class where the clone is expanded.

D gene: -; V gene: TRBV7-9; clone size: once; J gene: TRBJ1-2; CDR3 DNA: TGTGCCAGCAGCTTAGACAGCTTCGGGGACTATGGCTACACCTTC; CDR3 protein: CASSLDSFGDYGYTF
D gene: TRBD1; V gene: TRBV6-5; clone size: -; J gene: TRBJ2-2; CDR3 DNA: TGTGCCAGCAGGACAGGGGACACCGGGGAGCTGTTTTTT; CDR3 protein: CASRTGDTGELFF
D gene: -; V gene: TRBV11-2; clone size: -; J gene: TRBJ2-7; CDR3 DNA: TGTGCCAGCAGCGGCGGGGACGGGCGCAACGAGCAGTACTTC; CDR3 protein: CASSGGDGRNEQYF
D gene: -; V gene: TRBV6-1; clone size: -; J gene: TRBJ1-3; CDR3 DNA: TGTGCCAGCAGGGGCCAGACTGGAAACACCATATATTTT; CDR3 protein: CASRGQTGNTIYF
D gene: -; V gene: TRBV2; clone size: -; J gene: TRBJ1-2; CDR3 DNA: TGTGCCAGCCTATCGACTGGGGGGAACTATGGCTACACCTTC; CDR3 protein: CASLSTGGNYGYTF
D gene: TRBD2; V gene: TRBV29-1; clone size: -; J gene: TRBJ2-7; CDR3 DNA: TGCAGCGTCGGTGGCGGGAGGGCGACCGAGCAGTACTTC; CDR3 protein: CSVGGGRATEQYF
D gene: TRBD2; V gene: TRBV5-6; clone size: -; J gene: TRBJ2-1; CDR3 DNA: TGTGCCAGCAGCCCTTGGGGGGGCTACAATGAGCAGTTCTTC; CDR3 protein: CASSPWGGYNEQFF
D gene: TRBD1; V gene: TRBV19; clone size: -; J gene: TRBJ2-2; CDR3 DNA: TGTGCCAGTAGTATGGCAGGGACAGGGAGGGGTTTGGGCACCGGGGAGCTGTTTTTT; CDR3 protein: CASSMAGTGRGLGTGELFF
D gene: TRBD1; V gene: TRBV6-5; clone size: once; J gene: TRBJ2-5; CDR3 DNA: TGTGCCAGCAGACTCACTCCACAGGGGCGGGAGACCCAGTACTTC; CDR3 protein: CASRLTPQGRETQYF
D gene: TRBD2; V gene: TRBV4-3; clone size: -; J gene: TRBJ2-5; CDR3 DNA: TGCGCCAGCAGCCCAGACCCCACTAGCGGGAAAGAGACCCAGTACTTC; CDR3 protein: CASSPDPTSGKETQYF
D gene: TRBD1; V gene: TRBV6-5; clone size: -; J gene: TRBJ1-6; CDR3 DNA: TGTGCCAGCAGTCGACAGGGAAGGGATTCACCCCTCCACTTT; CDR3 protein: CASSRQGRDSPLHF
D gene: -; V gene: TRBV30; clone size: -; J gene: TRBJ1-1; CDR3 DNA: TGTGCCTGGAGCGCTATGGGGGGCATGAACACTGAAGCTTTCTTT; CDR3 protein: CAWSAMGGMNTEAFF
D gene: -; V gene: TRBV7-8; clone size: -; J gene: TRBJ2-5; CDR3 DNA: TGTGCCAGCAGCCGCTTACCAGTTGGAAAGAAGCAAGAGACCCAGTACTTC; CDR3 protein: CASSRLPVGKKQETQYF
D gene: TRBD1; V gene: TRBV9; clone size: -; J gene: TRBJ1-3; CDR3 DNA: TGTGCCAGCAGCGTAGCTACGGGACAGGGACGGTCCGGAAACACCATATATTTT; CDR3 protein: CASSVATGQGRSGNTIYF
D gene: -; V gene: TRBV2; clone size: medium-sized; J gene: TRBJ1-2; CDR3 DNA: TGTGCCAGCAGTCCCCTTTCAGGGAACTATGGCTACACCTTC; CDR3 protein: CASSPLSGNYGYTF
D gene: -; V gene: TRBV9; clone size: -; J gene: TRBJ1-3; CDR3 DNA: TGTGCCAGCAGCGTAGGCCGCGTCTCTGGAAACACCATATATTTT; CDR3 protein: CASSVGRVSGNTIYF
D gene: TRBD2; V gene: TRBV27; clone size: -; J gene: TRBJ2-7; CDR3 DNA: TGTGCCAGCAGTTTATTTGGGACTAGCGGGAGAAACGAGCAGTACTTC; CDR3 protein: CASSLFGTSGRNEQYF
D gene: -; V gene: TRBV6-6; clone size: -; J gene: TRBJ1-1; CDR3 DNA: TGTGCCAGCAGCATACTCCCAAAAGGGGACACTGAAGCTTTCTTT; CDR3 protein: CASSILPKGDTEAFF
D gene: -; V gene: TRBV4-1; clone size: medium-sized; J gene: TRBJ2-1; CDR3 DNA: TGCGCCAGCAGCCAAGATCCCCGGTACAATGAGCAGTTCTTC; CDR3 protein: CASSQDPRYNEQFF
D gene: -; V gene: TRBV6-1; clone size: -; J gene: TRBJ2-7; CDR3 DNA: TGTGCCTCTTTCCCGAGGGCAGGGCCTTCGACCGAGCAGTACTTC; CDR3 protein: CASFPRAGPSTEQYF
D gene: TRBD2; V gene: TRBV5-5; clone size: -; J gene: TRBJ2-1; CDR3 DNA: TGTGCCAGCAGCTTGCCACTAGCGGGGGGGCGGAATGAGCAGTTCTTC; CDR3 protein: CASSLPLAGGRNEQFF
D gene: -; V gene: TRBV18; clone size: -; J gene: TRBJ2-3; CDR3 DNA: TGTGCCAGCTCACCCGGACGGGAGCGAAGCACAGATACGCAGTATTTT; CDR3 protein: CASSPGRERSTDTQYF
D gene: -; V gene: TRBV5-5; clone size: -; J gene: TRBJ1-3; CDR3 DNA: TGTGCCAGCAGCTTGGAAGGGGAACGTGGAAACACCATATATTTT; CDR3 protein: CASSLEGERGNTIYF
D gene: -; V gene: TRBV27; clone size: -; J gene: TRBJ1-2; CDR3 DNA: TGTGCCAGCAGGCCGGGGGGTAACTATGGCTACACCTTC; CDR3 protein: CASRPGGNYGYTF
D gene: TRBD2; V gene: TRBV28; clone size: few; J gene: TRBJ2-3; CDR3 DNA: TGTGCCAGCAGAGGGACTAGCGGGCCGATCGAGTATACGGCAGATACGCAGTATTTT; CDR3 protein: CASRGTSGPIEYTADTQYF